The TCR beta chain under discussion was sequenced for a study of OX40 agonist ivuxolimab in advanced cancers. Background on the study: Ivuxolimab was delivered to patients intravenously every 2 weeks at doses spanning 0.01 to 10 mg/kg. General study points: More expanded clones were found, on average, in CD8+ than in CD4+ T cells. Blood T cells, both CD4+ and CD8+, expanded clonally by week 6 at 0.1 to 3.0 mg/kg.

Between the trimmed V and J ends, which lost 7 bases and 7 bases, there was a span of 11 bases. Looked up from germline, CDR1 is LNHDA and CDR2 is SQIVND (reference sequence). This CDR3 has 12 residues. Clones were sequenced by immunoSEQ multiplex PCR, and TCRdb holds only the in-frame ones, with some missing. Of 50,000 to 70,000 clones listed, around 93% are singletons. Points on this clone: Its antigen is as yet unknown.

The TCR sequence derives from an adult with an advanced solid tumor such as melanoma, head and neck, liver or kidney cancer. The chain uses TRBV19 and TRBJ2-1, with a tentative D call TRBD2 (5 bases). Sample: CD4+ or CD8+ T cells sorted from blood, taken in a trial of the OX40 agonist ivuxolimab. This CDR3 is CASNFGGNEQFF. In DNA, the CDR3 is TGTGCCAGTAATTTCGGCGGGAATGAGCAGTTCTTC.